This TCR beta chain appears in the sequencing data of a study of metastatic and nonmetastatic thyroid tumors. The CDR3 is 12 amino acids. V was pared by 8 bases and J by 8 bases, with 13 bases between. Using MiXCR, TCRdb re-called clones from the PCR reads. Of about 20,000 clones in the sample, just over 35% were seen once. At least ten counts were recorded for this clone. Patients underwent thyroid surgery, and none had received any treatment before it. This receptor was taken from a female donor with papillary thyroid cancer or a benign thyroid nodule (not recorded which). Some clones in this sample may be carry-over from other donors' samples. Specimen: tumor tissue. The chain links TRBV12-3 or TRBV12-4 to TRBJ2-1; TRBD1 might be the D (6 bases). The CDR3 sequence: CASGYRGYEQFF. DNA of the CDR3: TGTGCCAGCGGGTATAGGGGGTATGAGCAGTTCTTC.